The entry below gives a single TCR beta chain sequence along with its context. Its antigen is unidentified. This sample is part of a study of T cell repertoires and HLA-DP antigens. Study overall: CD4+ T cells were cocultured with HeLa cells expressing HLA-DP. Pre-culture CD4+ samples used around 1,100 ng DNA versus roughly 200 ng for CD137+CD4+ sorts.

Data came from immunoSEQ multiplex PCR; TCRdb stores just in-frame clones and leaves some out. The table lists approximately 100,000 clones, approximately 89% of them singletons. This CDR3 region has 15 residues. The junction had 3 bases not matched to a gene; V was cut back by 2 bases and J by 3 bases. Germline loops: CDR1 SEHNR, CDR2 FQNEAQ (reference sequence). The study's findings and limits: Against one allele, clones undetected before culture averaged approximately 36%; against the other, around 50%.

Purity of the untouched CD4+ T cells was around 98%. The clonotype originates from a man over 45 in good health and CMV-seronegative. V and J are TRBV7-9 and TRBJ2-1, with 8 positions matching TRBD1. Source material: CD4+ T cells from PBMCs. The CDR3 spells CASSLRQGIYNEQFF. CDR3 sequence (DNA): TGTGCCAGCAGCTTAAGACAGGGGATCTACAATGAGCAGTTCTTC.